The clone carrying this T cell receptor beta chain was detected once. The antigen remains unidentified. The source of the sample is a study of CD8+ T cells in alopecia areata. As for the study in general: The protocol delivered tofacitinib for 6 to 18 months, then withdrew it for 6 months.

The treatment is: oral pan-JAK inhibitor, 5-10 mg twice daily. Broader study findings: Among the top 100, expanded CD8+ clones, as well as scalp clonality, were significantly decreased by tofacitinib.

cDNA prepared by RNA extraction and subsequent reverse transcription served as the template for sequencing. Assay: immunoSEQ multiplex PCR; the TCRdb copy retains only in-frame clones and omits some. The sample carries around 99,000 clones, 84% recorded once. The sequence was collected from a human donor with alopecia areata. Specimen: CD8+ T cells sorted from blood, collected at week 24, from a patient treated with tofacitinib.

Written as DNA, the CDR3 is TGTGCCAGCAGCTTATCAAAAGGAGGCAGCGGAATCTACAATGAGCAGTTCTTC. As protein: CASSLSKGGSGIYNEQFF. The chain combines TRBV11-2 with TRBJ2-1, with D tentatively TRBD2 (5 bases). Trimming removed 2 bases at V and 3 bases at J, with 20 bases between. Germline assignment: CDR1 SGHAT and CDR2 FQNNGV. CDR3 length equals 18 residues. The variable domain in full, with the rest retrieved from reference TRBV11-2 and TRBJ2-1, is EAGVAQSPRYKIIEKRQSVAFWCNPISGHATLYWYQQILGQGPKLLIQFQNNGVVDDSQLPKDRFSAERLKGVDSTLKIQPAKLEDSAVYLCASSLSKGGSGIYNEQFFGPGTRLTVL.